The text below deals with one T cell receptor (beta chain). This sample is part of a study of control samples from healthy donors and cancer patients. TCRdb's table, derived via immunoSEQ multiplex PCR, lists solely in-frame clones and lacks some. The sample carries 12,000 or so clones, around 89% recorded once. This CDR3 comprises 15 residues. Trimming cost V 4 bases and J 0 bases; bases outside gene matches: 6. Looked up from germline, CDR1 is SGHKS and CDR2 is YYEKEE (reference sequence). Sequenced input: formalin-fixed, paraffin-embedded tissue. The TCR was taken from a male donor with melanoma. The chain combines TRBV5-5 with TRBJ2-7; 8 bases align to TRBD1. CDR3 sequence (DNA): TGTGCCAGCAGCCGGACAGGGATTAGCTCCTACGAGCAGTACTTC. It translates to CASSRTGISSYEQYF.